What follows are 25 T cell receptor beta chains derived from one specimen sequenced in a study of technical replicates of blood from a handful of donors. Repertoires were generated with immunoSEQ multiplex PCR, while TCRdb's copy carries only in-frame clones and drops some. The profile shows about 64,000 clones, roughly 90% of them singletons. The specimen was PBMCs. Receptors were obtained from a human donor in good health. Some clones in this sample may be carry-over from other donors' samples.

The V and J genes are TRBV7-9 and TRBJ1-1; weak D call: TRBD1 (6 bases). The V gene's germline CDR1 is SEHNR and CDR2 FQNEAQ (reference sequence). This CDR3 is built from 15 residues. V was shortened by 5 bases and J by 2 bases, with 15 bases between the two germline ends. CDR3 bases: TGTGCCAGCAGCAATCCTTGGACAGATAACACTGAAGCTTTCTTT. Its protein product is CASSNPWTDNTEAFF.

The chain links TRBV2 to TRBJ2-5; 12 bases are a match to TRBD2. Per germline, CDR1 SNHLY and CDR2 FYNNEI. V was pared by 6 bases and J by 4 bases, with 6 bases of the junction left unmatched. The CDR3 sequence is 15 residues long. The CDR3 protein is CASRLSSGGAETQYF. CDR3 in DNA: TGTGCCAGCAGGCTGTCTAGCGGGGGGGCAGAGACCCAGTACTTC.

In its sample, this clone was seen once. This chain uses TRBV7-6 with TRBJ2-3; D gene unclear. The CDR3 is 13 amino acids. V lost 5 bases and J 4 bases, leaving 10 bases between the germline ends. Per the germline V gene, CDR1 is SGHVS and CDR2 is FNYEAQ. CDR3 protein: CASSLTGSDTQYF. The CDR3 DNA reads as TGTGCCAGCAGCCTGACTGGCTCAGATACGCAGTATTTT.

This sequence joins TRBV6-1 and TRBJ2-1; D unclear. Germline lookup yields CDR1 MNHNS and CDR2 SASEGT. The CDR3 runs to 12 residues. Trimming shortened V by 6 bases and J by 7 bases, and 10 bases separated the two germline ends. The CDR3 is CASSPRANEQFF. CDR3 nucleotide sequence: TGTGCCAGCAGCCCGCGAGCAAATGAGCAGTTCTTC.

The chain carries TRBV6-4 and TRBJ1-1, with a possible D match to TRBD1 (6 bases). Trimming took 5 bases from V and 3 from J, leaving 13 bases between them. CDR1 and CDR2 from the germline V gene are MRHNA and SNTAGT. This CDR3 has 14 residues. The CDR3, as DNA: TGTGCCAGCAGTCGGGACATAGGGGACACTGAAGCTTTCTTT. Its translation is CASSRDIGDTEAFF.

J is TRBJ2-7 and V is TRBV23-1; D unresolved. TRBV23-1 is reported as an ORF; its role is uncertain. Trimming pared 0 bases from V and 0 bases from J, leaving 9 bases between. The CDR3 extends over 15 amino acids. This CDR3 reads CASSQSTEDSYEQYF. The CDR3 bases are TGCGCCAGCAGTCAATCTACAGAAGACTCCTACGAGCAGTACTTC.

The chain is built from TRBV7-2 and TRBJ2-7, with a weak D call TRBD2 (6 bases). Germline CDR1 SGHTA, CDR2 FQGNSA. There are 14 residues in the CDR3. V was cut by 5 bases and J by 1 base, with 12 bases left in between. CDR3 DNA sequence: TGTGCCAGCAGCCGCCAGGCGGGATCCTACGAGCAGTACTTC. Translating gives CASSRQAGSYEQYF.

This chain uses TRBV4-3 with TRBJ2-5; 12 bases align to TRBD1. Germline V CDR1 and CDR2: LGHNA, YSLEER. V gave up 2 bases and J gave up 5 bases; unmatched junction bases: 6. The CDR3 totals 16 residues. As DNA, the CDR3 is TGCGCCAGCAGCCAATCCGGGACAGGGGGCGCGGAGACCCAGTACTTC. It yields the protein CASSQSGTGGAETQYF.

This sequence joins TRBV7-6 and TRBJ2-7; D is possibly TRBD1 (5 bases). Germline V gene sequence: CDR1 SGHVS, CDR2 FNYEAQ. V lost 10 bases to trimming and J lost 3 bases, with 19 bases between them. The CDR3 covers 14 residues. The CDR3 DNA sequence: TGTGCCACCTTACCCTTCGACAGTGACTACGAGCAGTACTTC. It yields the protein CATLPFDSDYEQYF.

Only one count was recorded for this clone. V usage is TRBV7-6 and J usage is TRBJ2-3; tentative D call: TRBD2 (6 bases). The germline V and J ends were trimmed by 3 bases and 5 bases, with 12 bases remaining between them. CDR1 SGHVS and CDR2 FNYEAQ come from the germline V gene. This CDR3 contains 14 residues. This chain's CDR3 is CASSFGGSVDTQYF. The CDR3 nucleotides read TGTGCCAGCAGCTTTGGAGGGTCGGTAGATACGCAGTATTTT.

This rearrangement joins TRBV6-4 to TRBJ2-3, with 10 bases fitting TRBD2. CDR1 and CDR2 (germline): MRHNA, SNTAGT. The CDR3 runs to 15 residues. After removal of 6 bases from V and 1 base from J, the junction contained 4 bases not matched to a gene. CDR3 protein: CASSPGTSGTDTQYF. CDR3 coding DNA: TGTGCCAGCAGCCCCGGGACTAGCGGCACAGATACGCAGTATTTT.

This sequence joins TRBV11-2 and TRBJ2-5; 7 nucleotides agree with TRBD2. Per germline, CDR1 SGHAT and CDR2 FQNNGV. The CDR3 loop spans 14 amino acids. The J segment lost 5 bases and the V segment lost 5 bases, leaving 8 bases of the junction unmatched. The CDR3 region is CASSRGLGGETQYF. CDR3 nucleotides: TGTGCCAGCAGCCGCGGACTAGGAGGCGAGACCCAGTACTTC.

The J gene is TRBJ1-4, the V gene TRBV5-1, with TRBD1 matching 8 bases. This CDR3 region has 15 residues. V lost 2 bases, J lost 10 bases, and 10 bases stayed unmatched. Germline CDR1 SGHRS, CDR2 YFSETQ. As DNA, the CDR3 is TGCGCCAGCAGCTTAATCGGGACAGGCGAGGGAAAACTGTTTTTT. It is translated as CASSLIGTGEGKLFF.

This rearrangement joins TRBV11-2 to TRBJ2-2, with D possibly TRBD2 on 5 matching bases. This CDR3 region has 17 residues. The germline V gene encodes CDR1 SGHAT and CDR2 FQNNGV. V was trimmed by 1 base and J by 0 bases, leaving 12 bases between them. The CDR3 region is CASSLGWRRSNTGELFF. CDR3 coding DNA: TGTGCCAGCAGCTTAGGGTGGAGGAGGTCGAACACCGGGGAGCTGTTTTTT.

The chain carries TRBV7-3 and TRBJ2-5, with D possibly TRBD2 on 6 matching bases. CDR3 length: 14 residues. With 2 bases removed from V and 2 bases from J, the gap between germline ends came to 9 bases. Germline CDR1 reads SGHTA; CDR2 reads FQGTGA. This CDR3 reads CASSLLGGQETQYF. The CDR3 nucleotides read TGTGCCAGCAGCTTACTGGGGGGTCAAGAGACCCAGTACTTC. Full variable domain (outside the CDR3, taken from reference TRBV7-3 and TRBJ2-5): GAGVSQTPSNKVTEKGKYVELRCDPISGHTALYWYRQSLGQGPEFLIYFQGTGAADDSGLPNDRFFAVRPEGSVSTLKIQRTERGDSAVYLCASSLLGGQETQYFGPGTRLLVL.

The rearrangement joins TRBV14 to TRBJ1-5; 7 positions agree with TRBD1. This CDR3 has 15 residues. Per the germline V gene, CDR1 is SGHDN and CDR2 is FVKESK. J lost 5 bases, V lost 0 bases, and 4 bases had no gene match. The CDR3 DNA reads TGTGCCAGCAGCCAAGATACACAGGGGCATCAGCCCCAGCATTTT. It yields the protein CASSQDTQGHQPQHF. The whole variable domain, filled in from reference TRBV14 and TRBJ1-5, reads EAGVTQFPSHSVIEKGQTVTLRCDPISGHDNLYWYRRVMGKEIKFLLHFVKESKQDESGMPNNRFLAERTGGTYSTLKVQPAELEDSGVYFCASSQDTQGHQPQHFGDGTRLSIL.

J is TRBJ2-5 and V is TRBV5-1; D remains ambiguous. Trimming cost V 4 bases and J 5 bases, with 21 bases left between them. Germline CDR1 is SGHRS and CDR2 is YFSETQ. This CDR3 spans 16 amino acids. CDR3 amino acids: CASSPGDRSAVETQYF. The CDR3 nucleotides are TGCGCCAGCAGCCCTGGCGATCGGTCGGCGGTTGAGACCCAGTACTTC.

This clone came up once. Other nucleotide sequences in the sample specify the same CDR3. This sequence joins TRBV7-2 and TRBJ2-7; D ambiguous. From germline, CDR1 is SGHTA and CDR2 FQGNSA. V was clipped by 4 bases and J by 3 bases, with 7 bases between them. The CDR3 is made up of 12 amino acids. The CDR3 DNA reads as TGTGCCAGCAGCTCGACGGGCTACGAGCAGTACTTC. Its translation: CASSSTGYEQYF.

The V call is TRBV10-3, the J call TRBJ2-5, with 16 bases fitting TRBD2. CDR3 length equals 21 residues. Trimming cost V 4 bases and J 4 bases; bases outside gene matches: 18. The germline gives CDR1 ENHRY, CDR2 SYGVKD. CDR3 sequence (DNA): TGTGCCATCAGTGGGGGAGTAACGGGACTAGCGGGGGGGCCACCCCCAGAGACCCAGTACTTC. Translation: CAISGGVTGLAGGPPPETQYF.

The CDR3 coding sequence is TGTGCCAGCTCACCGGGACTAGCGTTGTACAATGAGCAGTTCTTC. Protein product: CASSPGLALYNEQFF. J is TRBJ2-1 and V is TRBV18, with 10 positions matching TRBD2. This CDR3 is 15 amino acids long. Germline CDR1 reads KGHSH; CDR2 reads LQKENI. Trimming took 3 bases from V and 4 from J; bases not matched to a gene: 3.

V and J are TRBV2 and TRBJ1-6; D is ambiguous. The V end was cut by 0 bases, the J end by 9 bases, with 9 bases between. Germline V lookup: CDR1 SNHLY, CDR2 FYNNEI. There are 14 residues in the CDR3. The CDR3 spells CASSEALTGSPLHF. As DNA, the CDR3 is TGTGCCAGCAGTGAAGCGCTAACCGGTTCACCCCTCCACTTT.

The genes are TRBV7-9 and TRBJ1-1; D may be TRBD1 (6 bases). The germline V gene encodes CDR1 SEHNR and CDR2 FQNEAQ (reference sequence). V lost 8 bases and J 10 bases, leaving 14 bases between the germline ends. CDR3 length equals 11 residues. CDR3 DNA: TGTGCCAGCCACAGGGAAGGGGGAGCTTTCTTT. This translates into CASHREGGAFF.

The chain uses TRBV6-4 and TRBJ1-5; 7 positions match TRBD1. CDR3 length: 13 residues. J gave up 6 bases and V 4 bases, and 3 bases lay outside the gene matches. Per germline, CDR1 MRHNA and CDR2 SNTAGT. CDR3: CASSAGGSQPQHF. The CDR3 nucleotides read TGTGCCAGCAGTGCAGGGGGGAGTCAGCCCCAGCATTTT.

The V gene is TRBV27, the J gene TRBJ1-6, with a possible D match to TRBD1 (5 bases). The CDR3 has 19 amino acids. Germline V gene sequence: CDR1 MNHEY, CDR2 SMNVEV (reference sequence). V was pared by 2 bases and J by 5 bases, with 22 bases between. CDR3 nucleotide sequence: TGTGCCAGCAGTTTAACGGTCAGGGCACCCTTCCCCAATAATTCACCCCTCCACTTT. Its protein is CASSLTVRAPFPNNSPLHF.

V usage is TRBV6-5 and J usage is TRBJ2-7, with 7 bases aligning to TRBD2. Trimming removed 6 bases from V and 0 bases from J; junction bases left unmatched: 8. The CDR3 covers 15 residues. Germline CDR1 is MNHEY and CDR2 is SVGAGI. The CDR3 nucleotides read TGTGCCAGCAGCCAAAGCGGGGCGAGCTCCTACGAGCAGTACTTC. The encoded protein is CASSQSGASSYEQYF.